This TCR beta chain emerged from a study of T cell clones after liver transplantation. General study points: These preliminary findings come from unstandardized post-transplant sampling times.

Assay used: immunoSEQ multiplex PCR; TCRdb lists only in-frame clones, some missing. The data hold some 59,000 clones, with 71% observed a single time. The sample holds a few counts of this clone. What it binds is unknown. Trimming cost V 5 bases and J 4 bases; bases outside gene matches: 16. Germline V gives CDR1 MGHRA, CDR2 YSYEKL. The CDR3 covers 17 residues. The sample was CD4+ T cells from blood, taken before liver transplant. The receptor was isolated from a human donor who received a liver transplant. The chain couples TRBV4-1 to TRBJ2-7; 8 bases are a match to TRBD1. The CDR3 loop reads CASSTGPSGQGPYEQYF. As DNA, the CDR3 is TGCGCCAGCAGCACTGGGCCGTCTGGACAGGGACCTTACGAGCAGTACTTC.